This T cell receptor beta chain was found in a study of CD8 T cells in Susac syndrome. About the study: Clinical remission applied to fewer than ten sequenced Susac syndrome patients, and about 6 had active disease.

With random hexamers, about 0.5 to 1 ug RNA was reverse transcribed. The CDR3 of TCR beta was amplified by immunoSEQ multiplex PCR across 54 Vbeta and 13 Jbeta. TCRdb reanalysed the immunoSEQ multiplex PCR reads using MiXCR and keeps one entry per CDR3 protein. The sample carries 80,000 to 95,000 distinct CDR3 sequences, 94% recorded once. Trimming left V 3 bases short and J 4 bases short, with 6 bases between. This CDR3 spans 13 amino acids. Germline V gene data show CDR1 as MDHEN and CDR2 as SYDVKM. Input material: CD8+ T cells from PBMCs. The sequence was obtained from a human donor with Susac syndrome. The chain has TRBV28 and TRBJ2-2; D ambiguous. In nucleotides, the CDR3 is TGTGCCAGCAGTTTTGGCGCCACCGGGGAGCTGTTTTTT. It translates to CASSFGATGELFF.